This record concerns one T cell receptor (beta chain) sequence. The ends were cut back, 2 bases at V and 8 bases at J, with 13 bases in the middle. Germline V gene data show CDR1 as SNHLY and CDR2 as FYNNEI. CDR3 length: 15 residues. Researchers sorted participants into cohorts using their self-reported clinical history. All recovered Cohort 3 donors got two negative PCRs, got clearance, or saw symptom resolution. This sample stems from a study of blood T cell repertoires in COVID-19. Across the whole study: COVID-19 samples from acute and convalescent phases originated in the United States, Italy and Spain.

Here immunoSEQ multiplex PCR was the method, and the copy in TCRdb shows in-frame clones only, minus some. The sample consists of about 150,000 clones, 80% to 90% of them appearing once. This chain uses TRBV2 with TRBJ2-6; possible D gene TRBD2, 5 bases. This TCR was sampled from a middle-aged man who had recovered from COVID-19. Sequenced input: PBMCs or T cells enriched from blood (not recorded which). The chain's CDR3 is CASSERRPETNVLTF. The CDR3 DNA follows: TGTGCCAGCAGTGAACGGAGGCCGGAGACCAACGTCCTGACTTTC. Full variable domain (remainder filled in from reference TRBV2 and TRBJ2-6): EPEVTQTPSHQVTQMGQEVILRCVPISNHLYFYWYRQILGQKVEFLVSFYNNEISEKSEIFDDQFSVERPDGSNFTLKIRSTKLEDSAMYFCASSERRPETNVLTFGAGSRLTVL.